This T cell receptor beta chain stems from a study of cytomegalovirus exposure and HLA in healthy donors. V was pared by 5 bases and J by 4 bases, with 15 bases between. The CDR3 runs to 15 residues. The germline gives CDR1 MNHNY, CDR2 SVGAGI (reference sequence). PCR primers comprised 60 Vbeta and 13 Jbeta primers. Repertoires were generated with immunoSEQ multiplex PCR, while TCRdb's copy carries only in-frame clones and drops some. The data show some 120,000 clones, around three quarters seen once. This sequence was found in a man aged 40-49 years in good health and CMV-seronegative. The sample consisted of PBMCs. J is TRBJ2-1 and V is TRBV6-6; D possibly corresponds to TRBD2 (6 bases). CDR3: CASSPPGDGYNEQFF. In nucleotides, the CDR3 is TGTGCCAGCAGTCCCCCGGGGGACGGATACAATGAGCAGTTCTTC.